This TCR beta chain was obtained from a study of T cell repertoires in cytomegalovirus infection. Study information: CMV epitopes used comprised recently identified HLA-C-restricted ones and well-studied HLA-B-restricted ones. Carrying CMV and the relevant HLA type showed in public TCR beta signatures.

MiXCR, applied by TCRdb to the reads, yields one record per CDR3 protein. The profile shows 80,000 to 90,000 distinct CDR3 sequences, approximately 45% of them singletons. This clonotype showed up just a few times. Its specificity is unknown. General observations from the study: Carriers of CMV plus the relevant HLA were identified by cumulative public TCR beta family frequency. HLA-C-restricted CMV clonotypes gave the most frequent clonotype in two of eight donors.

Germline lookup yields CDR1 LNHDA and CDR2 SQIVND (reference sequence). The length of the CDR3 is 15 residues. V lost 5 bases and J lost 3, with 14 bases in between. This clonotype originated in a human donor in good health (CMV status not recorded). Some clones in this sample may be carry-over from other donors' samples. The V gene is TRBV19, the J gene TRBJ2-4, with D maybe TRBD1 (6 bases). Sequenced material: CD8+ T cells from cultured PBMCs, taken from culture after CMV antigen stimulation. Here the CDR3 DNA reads TGTGCCAGTAGTGAGGGGGAGACTTTCAAAAACATTCAGTACTTC. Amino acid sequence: CASSEGETFKNIQYF.